This T cell receptor beta chain was identified during a study of post-analysis software for immune sequencing data. Study outcomes and limitations: In patients, TRBV5-6, TRBV5-1 and TRBV20-1 belonged to roughly five TRBV segments found more frequently than in controls.

Notes on this clonotype: Its specificity is not known.

Germline CDR1 and CDR2: SEHNR and FQNEAQ (reference sequence). The V and J ends lost 5 bases and 9 bases, in that order; junction bases with no gene match: 5. The CDR3 spans 14 residues. Libraries were made from TCR beta cDNA, and they carried unique molecular identifiers. TCRdb called the PCR reads again in MiXCR, with one record for every CDR3 protein. The sample records fewer than 700,000 distinct CDR3 sequences, roughly 46% being singletons. The chain recombines TRBV7-9 with TRBJ1-6; TRBD1 matches at 9 bases. The sequence was collected from a girl aged 10-17 years with multiple sclerosis. What was sequenced was blood. The CDR3 spells CASSPGQGVSPLHF. The CDR3 DNA is TGTGCCAGCAGCCCGGGACAGGGAGTTTCACCCCTCCACTTT.